This T cell receptor (beta chain) was recovered during a study of neurological immune-mediated disorders. CDR1 and CDR2 from the germline V gene are SEHNR and FQNEAQ (reference sequence). Trimming at V came to 2 bases and at J to 3 bases, leaving 3 bases not matched to a gene. The CDR3 is 15 amino acids. This clonotype was seen ten or more times. The antigen is not known. General study findings and limits: None of the CDR3 amino acid sequences found in expanded clones was shared across subjects. This suggests that the TCR-beta repertoires were private in all groups. Levels of TCR clonal expansion peaked in HTLV-1-associated myelopathy and reached their lowest in multiple sclerosis, under those of healthy controls.

A 10-nucleotide random UMI tagged transcripts in template-switch 5'RACE cDNA synthesis. TCRdb passed the 5' RACE reads through MiXCR, listing each CDR3 protein once. The sample contains 75,000 to 90,000 distinct CDR3 sequences, 9% to 12% of which appear only once. The TCR originated in a man between 40 and 49 years old in good health. The sample consisted of PBMCs. The genes are TRBV7-9 and TRBJ2-3; TRBD1 matches at 9 bases. The CDR3 DNA sequence: TGTGCCAGCAGCTTACGACAGGGGGTTACAGATACGCAGTATTTT. Translating it yields CASSLRQGVTDTQYF.